A single sample gave rise to the 21 T cell receptor beta chains below, sequenced in a study of T-cell reconstitution after alpha-beta-depleted transplantation in children. A TCRbeta library incorporating unique molecular identifiers was prepared. TCRdb reprocessed the PCR reads with MiXCR, giving one entry per CDR3 protein. There are over 150,000 distinct CDR3 sequences in the sample; over 5.5% occur only once, and approximately 3% lies in the top ten. Sample: PBMCs from the stem cell graft donor, taken from the stem cell graft. Receptor source: a human donor who donated a stem cell graft to a child with Wiskott-Aldrich syndrome.

This clonotype has at least ten counts. The chain joins TRBV12-3 or TRBV12-4 to TRBJ2-1; TRBD1 matches at 7 bases. Trimming took 4 bases from V and 8 from J; bases not matched to a gene: 5. The CDR3 runs 13 residues. The DNA for the CDR3 is TGTGCCAGCAGTTACAGGGGAGACGATGAGCAGTTCTTC. It specifies CASSYRGDDEQFF.

The chain uses TRBV5-1 and TRBJ2-7; 9 bases are a match to TRBD1. This CDR3 comprises 15 residues. In germline, CDR1 is SGHRS, CDR2 YFSETQ. With V trimmed by 0 bases and J by 2 bases, 3 bases remained unmatched. In DNA, the CDR3 is TGCGCCAGCAGCTTGGCCGGGGACAGGGCCTACGAGCAGTACTTC. Translating it yields CASSLAGDRAYEQYF.

CDR3 protein: CSASFNEKLFF. The CDR3 coding sequence is TGCAGTGCTAGCTTTAATGAAAAACTGTTTTTT. The V call is TRBV20-1, the J call TRBJ1-4; D is uncertain. With 3 bases removed from V and 4 bases from J, the gap between germline ends came to 3 bases. Germline V gene sequence: CDR1 DFQATT, CDR2 SNEGSKA (reference sequence). This CDR3 is built from 11 residues.

Many counts were recorded for this clonotype. The chain couples TRBV29-1 to TRBJ2-1; D gene ambiguous. The CDR3 is made up of 15 amino acids. The germline V and J ends were trimmed by 3 bases and 4 bases, with 16 bases remaining between them. Germline CDR1 reads SQVTM; CDR2 reads ANQGSEA. CDR3 region: CSVEIWVSRYNEQFF. The DNA of the CDR3 is TGCAGCGTTGAGATCTGGGTTAGTAGGTACAATGAGCAGTTCTTC.

The chain carries TRBV5-1 and TRBJ1-6; the D is unclear. CDR3 length: 12 residues. V lost 2 bases and J 8 bases, leaving 5 bases between the germline ends. From germline, CDR1 is SGHRS and CDR2 YFSETQ. Here the CDR3 DNA reads TGCGCCAGCAGCTTTTCGGATTCACCCCTCCACTTT. Protein product: CASSFSDSPLHF. The complete variable domain, with remaining parts taken from reference TRBV5-1 and TRBJ1-6, reads KAGVTQTPRYLIKTRGQQVTLSCSPISGHRSVSWYQQTPGQGLQFLFEYFSETQRNKGNFPGRFSGRQFSNSRSEMNVSTLELGDSALYLCASSFSDSPLHFGNGTRLTVT.

The gene calls are TRBV18 and TRBJ1-1; D gene uncertain. V lost 3 bases to trimming and J lost 8 bases, with 13 bases between them. This CDR3 region has 13 residues. Germline CDR1 reads KGHSH; CDR2 reads LQKENI. The CDR3 nucleotides read TGTGCCAGCTCACCGACCGGGCGAACAGAAGCTTTCTTT. It encodes CASSPTGRTEAFF.

This clonotype occurred many times. The chain combines TRBV29-1 with TRBJ1-2; no clear D. The germline V gene has CDR1 SQVTM and CDR2 ANQGSEA. The CDR3 covers 13 residues. The V end was cut by 6 bases, the J end by 6 bases, with 17 bases between. The DNA for the CDR3 is TGCAGCGTCCCGACCCTATTCGGGGATGGCTACACCTTC. Translation: CSVPTLFGDGYTF.

This clonotype has ten or more counts. The rearrangement joins TRBV7-9 to TRBJ2-2, with 10 bases that match TRBD1. CDR3 length equals 14 residues. In germline, CDR1 is SEHNR, CDR2 FQNEAQ (reference sequence). Germline trimming cut 5 bases from V and 6 bases from J; bases unmatched to any gene: 3. CDR3 nucleotides: TGTGCCAGCAGCACCGGGACAGGGGCCGGGGAGCTGTTTTTT. This gives the protein CASSTGTGAGELFF. Full variable domain (outside the CDR3, taken from reference TRBV7-9 and TRBJ2-2): DTGVSQNPRHKITKRGQNVTFRCDPISEHNRLYWYRQTLGQGPEFLTYFQNEAQLEKSRLLSDRFSAERPKGSFSTLEIQRTEQGDSAMYLCASSTGTGAGELFFGEGSRLTVL.

The sample holds many counts of this clonotype. The rearrangement joins TRBV29-1 to TRBJ2-7; D possibly corresponds to TRBD1 (5 bases). V was pared by 3 bases and J by 2 bases, with 8 bases between. This CDR3 comprises 12 residues. The germline V gene has CDR1 SQVTM and CDR2 ANQGSEA. CDR3 residues: CSVETVTYEQYF. In DNA, the CDR3 is TGCAGCGTTGAGACAGTCACCTACGAGCAGTACTTC.

This clonotype was picked up many times. This chain links TRBV27 with TRBJ2-7; no firm D call. V was clipped by 4 bases and J by 7 bases, with 11 bases between them. CDR1 is MNHEY and CDR2 is SMNVEV in the germline V gene (reference sequence). The CDR3 covers 12 residues. CDR3 sequence: CASSSHNREQYF. The DNA of the CDR3 is TGTGCCAGCAGTTCCCATAATCGGGAGCAGTACTTC.

This clonotype came up many times. The chain combines TRBV6-5 with TRBJ2-5; D remains ambiguous. The CDR3 covers 15 residues. Germline V lookup: CDR1 MNHEY, CDR2 SVGAGI. V was trimmed by 0 bases and J by 3 bases, leaving 11 bases between them. CDR3 residues: CASSYSFQDKETQYF. The CDR3 DNA sequence: TGTGCCAGCAGTTACTCCTTCCAGGATAAAGAGACCCAGTACTTC.

This clonotype was seen many times. The chain is built from TRBV4-3 and TRBJ1-6; D perhaps matches TRBD1 (6 bases). The CDR3 consists of 14 residues. The V gene lost 2 bases and the J gene lost 15 bases, with 17 bases spanning the gap. Germline V lookup: CDR1 LGHNA, CDR2 YSLEER. The CDR3 bases are TGCGCCAGCAGCCAACGGCAAGGGGGGAGCCACCTCCACTTT. This translates into CASSQRQGGSHLHF.

This clonotype was counted at least ten times. The V gene is TRBV5-1, the J gene TRBJ2-1; 7 nucleotides match TRBD1. V lost 5 bases to trimming and J lost 3 bases; unmatched junction nucleotides: 8. The CDR3 sequence is 15 residues long. The V gene's germline CDR1 is SGHRS and CDR2 YFSETQ. The CDR3 DNA reads TGCGCCAGCAGGCGGTTGGGGACAGACTACAATGAGCAGTTCTTC. This gives the protein CASRRLGTDYNEQFF.

This clonotype was seen at least ten times. The chain links TRBV6-5 to TRBJ1-1, with 7 positions matching TRBD1. The CDR3 contains 18 residues. The germline V gene encodes CDR1 MNHEY and CDR2 SVGAGI. V lost 6 bases, J lost 5 bases, and 21 bases stayed unmatched. As DNA, the CDR3 is TGTGCCAGCAGGACCCTTAGGGACAGCGGTTCAGGTGGTACTGAAGCTTTCTTT. It codes for CASRTLRDSGSGGTEAFF.

This clonotype was observed many times. The chain has TRBV12-3 or TRBV12-4 and TRBJ2-4; possibly TRBD1 for D (5 bases). The CDR3 is 14 amino acids. V lost 5 bases to trimming and J lost 4 bases, with 12 bases between them. This CDR3 is CASSPGQAKNIQYF. DNA of the CDR3: TGTGCCAGCAGTCCCGGACAAGCTAAAAACATTCAGTACTTC.

In its sample, this clonotype was seen many times. The chain employs TRBV14 and TRBJ2-7; D is uncertain. Trimming took off 0 bases at V and 5 bases at J, with 11 bases between the two ends. Germline CDR1 reads SGHDN; CDR2 reads FVKESK. The CDR3 is made up of 14 amino acids. The CDR3 DNA follows: TGTGCCAGCAGCCAAGAACCGCTGTTCAACGAGCAGTACTTC. Its translation: CASSQEPLFNEQYF. The full variable domain, its missing parts supplied by reference TRBV14 and TRBJ2-7, is EAGVTQFPSHSVIEKGQTVTLRCDPISGHDNLYWYRRVMGKEIKFLLHFVKESKQDESGMPNNRFLAERTGGTYSTLKVQPAELEDSGVYFCASSQEPLFNEQYFGPGTRLTVT.

This clonotype was picked up many times. This chain links TRBV10-3 with TRBJ2-2; a weak D match, TRBD2 (6 bases). CDR3 size: 15 residues. Germline-derived CDR1 and CDR2 are ENHRY and SYGVKD. The V end was cut by 2 bases, the J end by 5 bases, with 12 bases between. In DNA form, the CDR3 reads TGTGCCATCAGTGAGCGCGGGACCAATACCGGGGAGCTGTTTTTT. Its protein is CAISERGTNTGELFF.

The genes are TRBV25-1 and TRBJ2-2; a weak D match, TRBD1 (5 bases). Looked up from germline, CDR1 is MGHDK and CDR2 is SYGVNS. Trimming left V 7 bases short and J 4 bases short, with 10 bases between. The CDR3 has 13 residues. CDR3 in DNA: TGTGCCAGCAAATGGGGCAGCACCGGGGAGCTGTTTTTT. It yields the protein CASKWGSTGELFF.

The chain is built from TRBV5-1 and TRBJ1-4; maybe TRBD1 (5 bases). The V end lost 2 bases, the J end lost 5 bases, and 13 bases lay between the germline ends. CDR3 length: 15 residues. Germline V gives CDR1 SGHRS, CDR2 YFSETQ. In nucleotides, the CDR3 is TGCGCCAGCAGCTTAGGGGTGGGTGCGAATGAAAAACTGTTTTTT. Residues: CASSLGVGANEKLFF.

The gene calls are TRBV19 and TRBJ2-1; 8 positions agree with TRBD2. Germline trimming cut 5 bases from V and 0 bases from J; bases unmatched to any gene: 6. The CDR3 sequence is 16 residues long. The germline gives CDR1 LNHDA, CDR2 SQIVND (reference sequence). This CDR3 is CASSPRGGSSYNEQFF. CDR3 bases: TGTGCCAGTAGTCCCCGGGGGGGGAGCTCCTACAATGAGCAGTTCTTC.

The chain combines TRBV7-9 with TRBJ2-1; TRBD2 matches 10 bases. This CDR3 is built from 15 residues. The germline gives CDR1 SEHNR, CDR2 FQNEAQ (reference sequence). V was pared by 7 bases and J by 9 bases, with 12 bases of the junction left unmatched. CDR3 sequence reads: CASTHLAGVPTEQFF. In DNA, the CDR3 is TGTGCCAGCACCCACCTAGCGGGGGTCCCCACTGAGCAGTTCTTC.